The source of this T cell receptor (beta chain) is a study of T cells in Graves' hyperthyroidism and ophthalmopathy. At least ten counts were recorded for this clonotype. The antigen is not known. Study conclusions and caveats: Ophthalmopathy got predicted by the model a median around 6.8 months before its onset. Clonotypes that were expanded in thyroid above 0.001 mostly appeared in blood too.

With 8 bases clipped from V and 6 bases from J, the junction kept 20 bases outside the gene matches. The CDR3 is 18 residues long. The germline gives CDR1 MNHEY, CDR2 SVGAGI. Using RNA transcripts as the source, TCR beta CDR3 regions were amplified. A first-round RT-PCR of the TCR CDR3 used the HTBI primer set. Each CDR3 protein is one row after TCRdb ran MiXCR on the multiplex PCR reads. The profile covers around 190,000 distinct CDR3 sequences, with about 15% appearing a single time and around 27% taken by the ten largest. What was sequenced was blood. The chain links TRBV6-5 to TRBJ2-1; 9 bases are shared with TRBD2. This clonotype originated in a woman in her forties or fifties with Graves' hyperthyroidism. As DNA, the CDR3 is TGTGCCAGCCGCAACATAAGGGGGGCGGCGGGGGGGGCCAATGAGCAGTTCTTC. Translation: CASRNIRGAAGGANEQFF.